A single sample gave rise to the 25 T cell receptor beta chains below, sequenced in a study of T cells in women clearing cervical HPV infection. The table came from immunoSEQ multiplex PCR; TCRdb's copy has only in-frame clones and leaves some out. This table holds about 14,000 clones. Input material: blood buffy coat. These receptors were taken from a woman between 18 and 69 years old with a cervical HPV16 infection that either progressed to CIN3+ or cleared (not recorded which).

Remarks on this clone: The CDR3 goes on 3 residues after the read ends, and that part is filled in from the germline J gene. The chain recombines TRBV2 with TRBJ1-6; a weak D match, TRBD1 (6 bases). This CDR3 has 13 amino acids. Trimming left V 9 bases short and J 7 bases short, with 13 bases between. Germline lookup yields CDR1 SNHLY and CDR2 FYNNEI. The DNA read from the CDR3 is TGTGCCAGGAAGGACAGACAAAATTCACCC. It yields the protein CARKDRQNSP. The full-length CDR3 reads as CARKDRQNSPLHF. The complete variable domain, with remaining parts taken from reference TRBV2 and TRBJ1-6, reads EPEVTQTPSHQVTQMGQEVILRCVPISNHLYFYWYRQILGQKVEFLVSFYNNEISEKSEIFDDQFSVERPDGSNFTLKIRSTKLEDSAMYFCARKDRQNSPLHFGNGTRLTVT.

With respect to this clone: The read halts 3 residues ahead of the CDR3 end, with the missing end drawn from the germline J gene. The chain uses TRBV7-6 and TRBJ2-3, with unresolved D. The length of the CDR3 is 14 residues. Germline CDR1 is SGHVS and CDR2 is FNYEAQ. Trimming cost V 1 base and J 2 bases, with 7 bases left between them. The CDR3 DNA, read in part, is TGTGCCAGCAGCTTAGGATTAGTCACAGATACG. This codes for CASSLGLVTDT. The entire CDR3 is CASSLGLVTDTQYF.

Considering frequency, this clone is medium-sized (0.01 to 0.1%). Here the CDR3 reads CASSLSQDTSAKNIQYF. The part of the CDR3 DNA that was read is TGTGCCAGCTCACTTTCACAGGATACTTCGGCCAAAAACATT. The chain links TRBV18 to TRBJ2-4; maybe TRBD1 (5 bases). The read finishes 3 residues shy of the CDR3 end, and the germline J gene is used to complete it. This CDR3 is built from 17 residues. The V and J ends lost 4 bases and 1 base respectively, with 17 bases between them. Germline CDR1 and CDR2: KGHSH and LQKENI. The variable domain in full, completed from reference TRBV18 and TRBJ2-4, reads NAGVMQNPRHLVRRRGQEARLRCSPMKGHSHVYWYRQLPEEGLKFMVYLQKENIIDESGMPKERFSAEFPKEGPSILRIQQVVRGDSAAYFCASSLSQDTSAKNIQYFGAGTRLSVL.

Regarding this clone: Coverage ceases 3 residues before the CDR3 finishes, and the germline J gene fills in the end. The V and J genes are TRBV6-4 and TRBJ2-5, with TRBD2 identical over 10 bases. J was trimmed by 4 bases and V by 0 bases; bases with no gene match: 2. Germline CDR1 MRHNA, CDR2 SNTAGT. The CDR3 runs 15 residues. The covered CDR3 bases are TGTGCCAGCAGTGACTCAGCGGGGGGGCCAGAGACC. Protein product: CASSDSAGGPET. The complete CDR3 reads CASSDSAGGPETQYF.

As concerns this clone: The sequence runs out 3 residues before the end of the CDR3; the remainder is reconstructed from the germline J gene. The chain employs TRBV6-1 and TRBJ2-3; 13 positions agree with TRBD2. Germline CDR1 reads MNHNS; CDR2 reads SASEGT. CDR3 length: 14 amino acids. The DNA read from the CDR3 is TGTGCCAGCAGTGCAGGACTAGCGGGAGAGACG. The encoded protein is CASSAGLAGET. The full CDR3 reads CASSAGLAGETQYF.

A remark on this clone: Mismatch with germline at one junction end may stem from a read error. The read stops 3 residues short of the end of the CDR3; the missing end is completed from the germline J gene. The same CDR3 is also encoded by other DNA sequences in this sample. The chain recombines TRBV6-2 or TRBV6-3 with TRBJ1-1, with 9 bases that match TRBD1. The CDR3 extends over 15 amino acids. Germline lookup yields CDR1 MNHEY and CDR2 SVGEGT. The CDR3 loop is CASSLGTGRNTEAFF. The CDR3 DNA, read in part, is TGTGCCAGCAGTTTGGGGACAGGGAGGAACACTGAG.

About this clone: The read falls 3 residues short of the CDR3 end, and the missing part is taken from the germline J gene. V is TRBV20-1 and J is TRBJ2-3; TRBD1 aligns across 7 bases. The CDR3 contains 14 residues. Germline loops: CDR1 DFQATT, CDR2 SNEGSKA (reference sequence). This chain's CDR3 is CSAPGTDSNQPQYF. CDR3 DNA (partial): TGCAGTGCCCCCGGGACAGATAGCAATCAGCCG.

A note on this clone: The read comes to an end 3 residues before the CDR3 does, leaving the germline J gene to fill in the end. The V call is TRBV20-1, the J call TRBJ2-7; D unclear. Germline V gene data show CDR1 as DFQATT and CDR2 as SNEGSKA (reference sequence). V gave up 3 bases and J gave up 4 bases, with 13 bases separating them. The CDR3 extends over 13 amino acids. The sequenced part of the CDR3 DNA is TGCAGTGCTAGCTTTAGACAAGTGTACGAG. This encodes CSASFRQVYE. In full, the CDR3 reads CSASFRQVYEQYF.

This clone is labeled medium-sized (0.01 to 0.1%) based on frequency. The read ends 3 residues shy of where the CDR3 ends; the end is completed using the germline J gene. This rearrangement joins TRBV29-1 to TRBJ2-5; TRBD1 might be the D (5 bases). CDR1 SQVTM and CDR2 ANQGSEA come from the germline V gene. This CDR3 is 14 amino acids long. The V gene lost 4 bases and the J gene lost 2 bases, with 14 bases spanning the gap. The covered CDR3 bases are TGCAGCGTTGGTGACAGACTTAAGCAAGAGACC. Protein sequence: CSVGDRLKQET. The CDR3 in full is CSVGDRLKQETQYF.

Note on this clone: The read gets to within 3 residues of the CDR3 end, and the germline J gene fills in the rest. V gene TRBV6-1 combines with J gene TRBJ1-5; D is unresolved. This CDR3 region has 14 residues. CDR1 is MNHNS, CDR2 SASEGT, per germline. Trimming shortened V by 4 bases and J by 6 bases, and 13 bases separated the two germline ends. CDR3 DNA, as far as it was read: TGTGCCAGCAGTGGTTTCCGGTCCGTTCAGCCC. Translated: CASSGFRSVQP. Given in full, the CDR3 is CASSGFRSVQPQHF.

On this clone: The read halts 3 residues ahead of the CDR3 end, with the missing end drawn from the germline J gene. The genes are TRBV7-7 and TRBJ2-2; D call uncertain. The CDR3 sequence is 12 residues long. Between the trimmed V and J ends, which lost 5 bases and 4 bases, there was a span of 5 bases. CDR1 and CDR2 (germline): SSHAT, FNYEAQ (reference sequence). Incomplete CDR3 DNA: TGTGCCAGCAGCCCGGGCACCGGGGAG. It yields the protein CASSPGTGE. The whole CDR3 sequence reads CASSPGTGELFF.

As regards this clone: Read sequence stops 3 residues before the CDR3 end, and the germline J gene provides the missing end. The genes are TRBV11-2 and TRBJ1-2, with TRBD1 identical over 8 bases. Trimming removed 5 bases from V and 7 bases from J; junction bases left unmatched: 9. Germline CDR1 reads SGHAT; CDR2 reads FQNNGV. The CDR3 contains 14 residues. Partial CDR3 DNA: TGTGCCAGCAGCCCCGGACGACAGGGGTTTGGC. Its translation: CASSPGRQGFG. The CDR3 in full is CASSPGRQGFGYTF.

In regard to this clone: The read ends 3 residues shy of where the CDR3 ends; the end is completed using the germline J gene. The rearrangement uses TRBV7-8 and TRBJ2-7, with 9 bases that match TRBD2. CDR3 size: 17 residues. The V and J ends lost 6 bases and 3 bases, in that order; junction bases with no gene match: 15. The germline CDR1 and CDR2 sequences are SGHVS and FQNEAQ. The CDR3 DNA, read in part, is TGTGCCAGCAGTGCAGCGACCTTAGCGGGAGCGTACTACGAG. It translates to CASSAATLAGAYYE. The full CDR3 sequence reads CASSAATLAGAYYEQYF.

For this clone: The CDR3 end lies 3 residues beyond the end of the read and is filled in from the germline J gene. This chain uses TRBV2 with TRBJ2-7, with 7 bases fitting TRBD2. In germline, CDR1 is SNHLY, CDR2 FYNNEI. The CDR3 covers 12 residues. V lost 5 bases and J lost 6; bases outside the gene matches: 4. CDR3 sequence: CASSHGLGEQYF. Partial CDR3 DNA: TGTGCCAGCAGTCACGGACTAGGCGAG.

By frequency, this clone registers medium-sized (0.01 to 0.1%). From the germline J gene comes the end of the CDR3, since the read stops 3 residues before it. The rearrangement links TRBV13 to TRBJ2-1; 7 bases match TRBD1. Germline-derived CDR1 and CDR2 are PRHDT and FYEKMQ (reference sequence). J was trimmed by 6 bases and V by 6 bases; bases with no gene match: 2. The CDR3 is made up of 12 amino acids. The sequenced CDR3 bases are TGTGCCAGCAGGACAGGGTCCAATGAG. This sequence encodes CASRTGSNE. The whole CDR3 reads CASRTGSNEQFF.

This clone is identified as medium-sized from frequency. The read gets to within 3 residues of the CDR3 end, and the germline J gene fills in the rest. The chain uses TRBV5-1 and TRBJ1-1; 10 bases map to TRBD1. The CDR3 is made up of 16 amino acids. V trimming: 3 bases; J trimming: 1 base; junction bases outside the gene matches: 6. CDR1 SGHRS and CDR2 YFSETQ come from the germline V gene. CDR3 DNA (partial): TGCGCCAGCAGCTCCAGACAGGGGGCAAAGAACACTGAA. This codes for CASSSRQGAKNTE. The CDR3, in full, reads CASSSRQGAKNTEAFF.

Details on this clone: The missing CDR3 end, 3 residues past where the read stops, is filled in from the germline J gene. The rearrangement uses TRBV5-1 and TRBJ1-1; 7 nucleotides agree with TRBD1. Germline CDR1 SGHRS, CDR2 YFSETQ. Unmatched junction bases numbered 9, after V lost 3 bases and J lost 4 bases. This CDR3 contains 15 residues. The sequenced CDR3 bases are TGCGCCAGCAGCTCAACAGGGGTTGGGGGCACTGAA. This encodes CASSSTGVGGTE. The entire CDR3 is CASSSTGVGGTEAFF.

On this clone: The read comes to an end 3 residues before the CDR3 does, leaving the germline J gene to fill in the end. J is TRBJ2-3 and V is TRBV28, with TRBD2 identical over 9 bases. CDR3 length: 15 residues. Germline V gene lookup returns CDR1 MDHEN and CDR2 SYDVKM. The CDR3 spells CASSAPRGGEETQYF. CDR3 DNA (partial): TGTGCCAGCAGTGCCCCCCGCGGGGGGGAAGAGACG. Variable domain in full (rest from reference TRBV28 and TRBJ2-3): DVKVTQSSRYLVKRTGEKVFLECVQDMDHENMFWYRQDPGLGLRLIYFSYDVKMKEKGDIPEGYSVSREKKERFSLILESASTNQTSMYLCASSAPRGGEETQYFGPGTRLTVL.

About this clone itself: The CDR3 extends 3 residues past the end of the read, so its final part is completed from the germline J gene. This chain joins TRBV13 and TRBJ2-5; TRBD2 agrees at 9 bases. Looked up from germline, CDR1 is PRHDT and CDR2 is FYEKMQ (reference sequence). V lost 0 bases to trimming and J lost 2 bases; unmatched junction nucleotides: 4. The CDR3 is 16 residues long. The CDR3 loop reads CASSLGLAGRQETQYF. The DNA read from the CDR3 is TGTGCCAGCAGCTTAGGCCTAGCGGGACGTCAAGAGACC.

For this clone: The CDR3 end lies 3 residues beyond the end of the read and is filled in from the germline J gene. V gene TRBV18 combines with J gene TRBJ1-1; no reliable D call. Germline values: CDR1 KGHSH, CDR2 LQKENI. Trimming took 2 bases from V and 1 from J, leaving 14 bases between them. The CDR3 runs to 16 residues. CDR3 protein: CASSPTLGSTNTEAFF. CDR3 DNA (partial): TGTGCCAGCTCACCAACGTTGGGCAGTACGAACACTGAA.

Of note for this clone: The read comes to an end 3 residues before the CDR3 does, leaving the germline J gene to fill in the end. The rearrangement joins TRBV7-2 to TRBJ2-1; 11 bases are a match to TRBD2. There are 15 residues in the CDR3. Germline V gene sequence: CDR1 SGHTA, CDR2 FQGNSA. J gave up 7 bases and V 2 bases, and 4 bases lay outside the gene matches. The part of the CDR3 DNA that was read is TGTGCCAGCAGCTTATTCCTAGCGGGGGGAAATGAG. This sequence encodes CASSLFLAGGNE. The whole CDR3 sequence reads CASSLFLAGGNEQFF. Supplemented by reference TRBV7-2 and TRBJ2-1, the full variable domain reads GAGVSQSPSNKVTEKGKDVELRCDPISGHTALYWYRQSLGQGLEFLIYFQGNSAPDKSGLPSDRFSAERTGGSVSTLTIQRTQQEDSAVYLCASSLFLAGGNEQFFGPGTRLTVL.

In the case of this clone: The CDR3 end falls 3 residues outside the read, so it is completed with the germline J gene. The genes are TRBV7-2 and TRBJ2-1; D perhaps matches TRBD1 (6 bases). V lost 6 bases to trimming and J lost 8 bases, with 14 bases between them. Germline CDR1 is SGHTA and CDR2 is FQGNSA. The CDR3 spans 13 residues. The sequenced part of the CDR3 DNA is TGTGCCAGCAGATTGACAGGTGGCCATGAG. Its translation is CASRLTGGHE. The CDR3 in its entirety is CASRLTGGHEQFF.

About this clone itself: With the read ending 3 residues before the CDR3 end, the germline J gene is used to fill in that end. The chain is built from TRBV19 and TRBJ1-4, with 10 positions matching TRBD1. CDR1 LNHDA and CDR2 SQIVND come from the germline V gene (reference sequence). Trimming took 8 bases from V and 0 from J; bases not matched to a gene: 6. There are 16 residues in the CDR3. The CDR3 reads CASRQGAVATNEKLFF. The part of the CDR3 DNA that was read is TGTGCCAGTCGACAGGGGGCGGTTGCAACTAATGAAAAA.

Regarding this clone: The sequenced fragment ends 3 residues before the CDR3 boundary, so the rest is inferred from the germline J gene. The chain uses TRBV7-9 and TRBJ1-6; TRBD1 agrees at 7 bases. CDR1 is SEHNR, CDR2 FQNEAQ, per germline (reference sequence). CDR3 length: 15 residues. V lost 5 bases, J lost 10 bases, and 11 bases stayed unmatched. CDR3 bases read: TGTGCCAGCAGCCCGAGACAGGGTTTCGGGTCACCC. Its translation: CASSPRQGFGSP. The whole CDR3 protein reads CASSPRQGFGSPLHF.

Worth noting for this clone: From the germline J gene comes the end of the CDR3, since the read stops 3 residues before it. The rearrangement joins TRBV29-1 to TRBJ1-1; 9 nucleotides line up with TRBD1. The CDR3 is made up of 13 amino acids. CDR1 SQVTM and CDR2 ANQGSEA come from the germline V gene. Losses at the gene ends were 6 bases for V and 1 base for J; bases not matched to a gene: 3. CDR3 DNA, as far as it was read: TGCAGCGTGAAGACAGGGGGGAACACTGAA. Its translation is CSVKTGGNTE. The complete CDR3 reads CSVKTGGNTEAFF.